Sequencing of this TCR beta chain was carried out in a study of blood T cell repertoires in COVID-19. Study details: The United States, Italy and Spain provided the acute and convalescent COVID-19 samples.

The V gene lost 3 bases and the J gene lost 2 bases, with 3 bases spanning the gap. The CDR3 contains 12 residues. CDR1 is KGHDR, CDR2 SFDVKD, per germline. On this clone itself: The sample carries other DNA sequences with the same CDR3.

Measured with immunoSEQ multiplex PCR; TCRdb has only the in-frame clones, and not every one. This sample has 150,000 to 200,000 clones, with 75% to 85% found just once. The source material was peripheral blood. This chain joins TRBV24-1 and TRBJ1-2; D gene ambiguous. This sequence originates from a woman aged 35 to 49 with COVID-19, enrolled during active disease. CDR3 nucleotide sequence: TGTGCCACCAGTGATACAAACTATGGCTACACCTTC. It codes for CATSDTNYGYTF.